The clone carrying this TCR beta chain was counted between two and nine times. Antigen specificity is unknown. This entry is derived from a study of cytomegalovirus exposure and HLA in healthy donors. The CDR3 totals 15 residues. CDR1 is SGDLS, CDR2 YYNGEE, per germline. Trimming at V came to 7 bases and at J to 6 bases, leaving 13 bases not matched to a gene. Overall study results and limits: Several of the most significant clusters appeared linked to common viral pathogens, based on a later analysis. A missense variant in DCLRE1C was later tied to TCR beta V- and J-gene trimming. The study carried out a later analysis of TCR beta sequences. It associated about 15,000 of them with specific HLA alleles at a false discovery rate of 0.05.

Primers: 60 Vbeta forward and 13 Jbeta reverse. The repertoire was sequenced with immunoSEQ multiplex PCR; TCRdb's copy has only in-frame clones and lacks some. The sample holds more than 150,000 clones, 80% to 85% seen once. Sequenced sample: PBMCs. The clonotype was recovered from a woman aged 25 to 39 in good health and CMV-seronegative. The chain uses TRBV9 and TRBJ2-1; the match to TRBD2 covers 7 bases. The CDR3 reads CASDRGAGARNEQFF. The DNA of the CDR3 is TGTGCCAGCGACCGCGGCGCGGGAGCCCGCAATGAGCAGTTCTTC.